The 27 T cell receptor beta chains below were found in one sample sequenced in a study of cytomegalovirus exposure and HLA in healthy donors. Amplification used 60 Vbeta primers and 13 Jbeta primers. The method was immunoSEQ multiplex PCR; TCRdb's version includes in-frame clones alone and lacks a portion of them. The table records about 98,000 clones, around 80% of them present only once. Sequenced: PBMCs. The receptor set was obtained from a man between 35 and 55 years old in good health and CMV-seronegative.

V and J are TRBV5-1 and TRBJ1-1; unclear D gene. V lost 4 bases and J 2 bases, leaving 12 bases between the germline ends. There are 14 residues in the CDR3. CDR1 SGHRS and CDR2 YFSETQ come from the germline V gene. CDR3 nucleotides: TGCGCCAGCAGCCAGCTACAGCCTAACACTGAAGCTTTCTTT. Amino acid sequence: CASSQLQPNTEAFF.

The chain links TRBV12-5 to TRBJ1-1; 8 bases align to TRBD1. The CDR3 is 17 residues long. The V gene end was trimmed by 1 base and the J gene end by 3 bases; junction bases not matched to a gene: 10. Per germline, CDR1 LGHNT and CDR2 FRNRAP. CDR3 nucleotide sequence: TGTGCTAGTGGTTTGGGATTAAAGGACAGGGCGGACACTGAAGCTTTCTTT. Translation gives CASGLGLKDRADTEAFF. Full variable domain (missing parts from reference TRBV12-5 and TRBJ1-1): DARVTQTPRHKVTEMGQEVTMRCQPILGHNTVFWYRQTMMQGLELLAYFRNRAPLDDSGMPKDRFSAEMPDATLATLKIQPSEPRDSAVYFCASGLGLKDRADTEAFFGQGTRLTVV.

The chain recombines TRBV2 with TRBJ2-2; D is perhaps TRBD2 (6 bases). Germline assignment: CDR1 SNHLY and CDR2 FYNNEI. The CDR3 length is 16 residues. Deletions cut 6 bases from V and 6 bases from J, with 20 bases between. This chain's CDR3 is CASRYRSEGKAGELFF. The CDR3 DNA reads TGTGCCAGCAGATACCGATCGGAGGGTAAAGCCGGGGAGCTGTTTTTT.

This clone has more than one count but fewer than ten. V and J are TRBV6-6 and TRBJ1-6, with a possible D match to TRBD1 (6 bases). Germline V gives CDR1 MNHNY, CDR2 SVGAGI (reference sequence). This CDR3 comprises 15 residues. Deletions cut 6 bases from V and 10 bases from J, with 19 bases between. The CDR3, as DNA: TGTGCCAGCAGGCGCAAGGGGGAAAGAGGCTCACCCCTCCACTTT. The encoded protein is CASRRKGERGSPLHF.

The genes are TRBV7-2 and TRBJ1-2; perhaps TRBD1 as D (6 bases). The germline V gene encodes CDR1 SGHTA and CDR2 FQGNSA. The CDR3 has 16 residues. V dropped 5 bases and J dropped 4 bases, with 20 bases sitting between them. The chain's CDR3 is CASSPTPGQGLYGYTF. As DNA, the CDR3 is TGTGCCAGCAGCCCCACGCCGGGACAAGGCCTCTATGGCTACACCTTC.

This clone was recorded a few times. The chain recombines TRBV6-1 with TRBJ1-1, with 9 bases aligning to TRBD1. The CDR3 contains 14 residues. Germline assignment: CDR1 MNHNS and CDR2 SASEGT. Trimming took 8 bases from V and 1 from J; bases not matched to a gene: 5. The DNA of the CDR3 is TGTGCCAGCTACCGGGACAGGGAGAACACTGAAGCTTTCTTT. It codes for CASYRDRENTEAFF.

The genes are TRBV10-3 and TRBJ2-2; maybe TRBD1 (5 bases). The CDR3 contains 15 residues. Trimming shortened V by 7 bases and J by 2 bases, and 14 bases separated the two germline ends. Germline CDR1 and CDR2: ENHRY and SYGVKD. CDR3 DNA sequence: TGTGCCATCATGACCCCCGACAGAAACACCGGGGAGCTGTTTTTT. This translates into CAIMTPDRNTGELFF.

The chain joins TRBV10-1 to TRBJ1-4; D unresolved. The CDR3 spans 15 residues. The germline V gene has CDR1 WNHNN and CDR2 SYGVQD (reference sequence). V was shortened by 3 bases and J by 0 bases, with 8 bases between the two germline ends. The CDR3 region is CASSDAGTTNEKLFF. DNA for the CDR3: TGCGCCAGCAGTGACGCCGGGACAACTAATGAAAAACTGTTTTTT.

There are a few counts of this clone. The rearrangement uses TRBV25-1 and TRBJ2-1; 8 bases line up with TRBD2. V gave up 8 bases and J gave up 9 bases; unmatched junction bases: 12. CDR3 length equals 14 residues. CDR1 is MGHDK and CDR2 is SYGVNS in the germline V gene. This CDR3 is CASRAWTSIGEQFF. The DNA for the CDR3 is TGTGCCAGCCGGGCGTGGACTAGCATAGGTGAGCAGTTCTTC. The full variable domain, its missing parts supplied by reference TRBV25-1 and TRBJ2-1, is EADIYQTPRYLVIGTGKKITLECSQTMGHDKMYWYQQDPGMELHLIHYSYGVNSTEKGDLSSESTVSRIRTEHFPLTLESARPSHTSQYLCASRAWTSIGEQFFGPGTRLTVL.

The chain recombines TRBV5-5 with TRBJ2-5; TRBD1 agrees at 7 bases. CDR1 SGHKS and CDR2 YYEKEE come from the germline V gene (reference sequence). This CDR3 region has 18 residues. With 4 bases clipped from V and 5 bases from J, the junction kept 20 bases outside the gene matches. CDR3 loop: CASSHLHRDRLIPETQYF. In DNA form, the CDR3 reads TGTGCCAGCAGCCATTTACACCGGGACAGACTTATCCCGGAGACCCAGTACTTC.

The rearrangement links TRBV6-1 to TRBJ2-7; a weak D match, TRBD2 (6 bases). The ends were cut back, 2 bases at V and 3 bases at J, with 14 bases in the middle. The CDR3 extends over 15 amino acids. In germline, CDR1 is MNHNS, CDR2 SASEGT. CDR3 bases: TGTGCCAGCAGTGAAACGGTAGCGGCGAGCTACGAGCAGTACTTC. This sequence encodes CASSETVAASYEQYF.

The rearrangement uses TRBV27 and TRBJ2-5; TRBD1 matches at 8 bases. V shed 6 bases and J 3 bases; nucleotides not matched to a gene: 6. This CDR3 is 14 amino acids long. Germline V gene sequence: CDR1 MNHEY, CDR2 SMNVEV (reference sequence). The CDR3 loop is CASRGQGRKETQYF. CDR3 sequence (DNA): TGTGCCAGCAGAGGACAGGGACGAAAAGAGACCCAGTACTTC.

This clone was counted a single time. In the same sample, other DNA sequences code for this CDR3. The chain employs TRBV5-1 and TRBJ1-2, with a possible D match to TRBD1 (6 bases). Germline assignment: CDR1 SGHRS and CDR2 YFSETQ. Trimming took off 0 bases at V and 4 bases at J, with 13 bases between the two ends. The CDR3 totals 15 residues. The CDR3 nucleotides are TGCGCCAGCAGCTTGGCGGGTACAGGGTTCTATGGCTACACCTTC. Amino acid sequence: CASSLAGTGFYGYTF.

V is TRBV27 and J is TRBJ2-7; 7 positions match TRBD1. Trimming cost V 6 bases and J 2 bases; bases outside gene matches: 7. Germline V gives CDR1 MNHEY, CDR2 SMNVEV (reference sequence). This CDR3 contains 14 residues. The CDR3 bases are TGTGCCAGCAGAGGACAGGAAAATCCCTACGAGCAGTACTTC. Translated, it gives CASRGQENPYEQYF.

The chain joins TRBV7-9 to TRBJ2-5, with 11 bases matching TRBD1. The CDR3 has 19 residues. Germline loops: CDR1 SEHNR, CDR2 FQNEAQ (reference sequence). The V segment lost 2 bases and the J segment 5 bases; nucleotides outside the gene matches: 16. Written as DNA, the CDR3 is TGTGCCAGCAGCTTATTGTGGCAACGGACAGGGGGCCTTAGGGAGACCCAGTACTTC. Translation gives CASSLLWQRTGGLRETQYF.

This chain uses TRBV7-9 with TRBJ2-1; 7 bases line up with TRBD1. Germline V gene sequence: CDR1 SEHNR, CDR2 FQNEAQ (reference sequence). V shed 1 base, J shed 7 bases, and the junction held 4 bases outside the gene matches. The CDR3 sequence is 14 residues long. In nucleotides, the CDR3 is TGTGCCAGCAGCTTAGGAGACAGGGCTAATGAGCAGTTCTTC. Its translation: CASSLGDRANEQFF.

The rearrangement uses TRBV7-8 and TRBJ2-1, with D possibly TRBD2 on 6 matching bases. V was shortened by 3 bases and J by 9 bases, with 15 bases between the two germline ends. The CDR3 runs to 14 residues. Germline assignment: CDR1 SGHVS and CDR2 FQNEAQ. CDR3 region: CASSFTFLGGEQFF. CDR3 nucleotide sequence: TGTGCCAGCAGCTTTACGTTTTTGGGGGGTGAGCAGTTCTTC.

This chain joins TRBV19 and TRBJ1-3; D unclear. This CDR3 comprises 16 residues. Per the germline V gene, CDR1 is LNHDA and CDR2 is SQIVND (reference sequence). V was pared by 3 bases and J by 0 bases, with 12 bases between. The CDR3 loop is CASSMNSLRSGNTIYF. The DNA for the CDR3 is TGTGCCAGTAGTATGAACAGCCTACGCTCTGGAAACACCATATATTTT. The complete variable domain, with remaining parts taken from reference TRBV19 and TRBJ1-3, reads DGGITQSPKYLFRKEGQNVTLSCEQNLNHDAMYWYRQDPGQGLRLIYYSQIVNDFQKGDIAEGYSVSREKKESFPLTVTSAQKNPTAFYLCASSMNSLRSGNTIYFGEGSWLTVV.

The V and J genes are TRBV27 and TRBJ1-2, with TRBD1 matching 7 bases. The trim removed 3 bases at V and 5 bases at J, leaving 15 bases unmatched. The CDR3 runs to 17 residues. Germline V gene sequence: CDR1 MNHEY, CDR2 SMNVEV (reference sequence). Written as DNA, the CDR3 is TGTGCCAGCAGTTTCGGAGGGGGCCGTGGGTTACCTTATGGCTACACCTTC. Amino acid sequence: CASSFGGGRGLPYGYTF.

V usage is TRBV2 and J usage is TRBJ1-5, with D hard to call. Trimming removed 6 bases at V and 0 bases at J, with 9 bases between. Germline CDR1 reads SNHLY; CDR2 reads FYNNEI. The CDR3 covers 14 residues. CDR3 residues: CASRLHSSNQPQHF. DNA for the CDR3: TGTGCCAGCAGACTACATAGTAGCAATCAGCCCCAGCATTTT.

V and J are TRBV10-3 and TRBJ2-3; 7 nucleotides agree with TRBD1. Germline trimming cut 3 bases from V and 2 bases from J; bases unmatched to any gene: 2. This CDR3 is 14 amino acids long. Germline values: CDR1 ENHRY, CDR2 SYGVKD. The CDR3 nucleotides read TGTGCCATCAGTGACAGGGGGTACACAGATACGCAGTATTTT. Its translation is CAISDRGYTDTQYF.

This chain connects TRBV6-5 to TRBJ2-7; 10 nucleotides agree with TRBD1. V was clipped by 4 bases and J by 3 bases; unmatched bases: 6. In germline, CDR1 is MNHEY, CDR2 SVGAGI. The length of the CDR3 is 15 residues. CDR3 coding DNA: TGTGCCAGCAGTTCCCGGGACAGGGGAATCTACGAGCAGTACTTC. Its protein is CASSSRDRGIYEQYF.

The J gene is TRBJ1-6, the V gene TRBV7-2, with D possibly being TRBD1 (6 bases). The CDR3 is made up of 15 amino acids. CDR1 and CDR2 from the germline V gene are SGHTA and FQGNSA. The V gene lost 7 bases and the J gene lost 8 bases, with 18 bases spanning the gap. CDR3 DNA sequence: TGTGCCAGCAACCCCGGGGGGGGCACTTATTCACCCCTCCACTTT. This sequence encodes CASNPGGGTYSPLHF.

CDR3 loop: CSVEGKQGVLGTGELFF. In DNA, the CDR3 is TGCAGCGTTGAAGGAAAACAGGGGGTATTGGGCACCGGGGAGCTGTTTTTT. The V and J genes are TRBV29-1 and TRBJ2-2, with TRBD1 identical over 8 bases. J was trimmed by 4 bases and V by 1 base; bases with no gene match: 11. This CDR3 comprises 17 residues. Per the germline V gene, CDR1 is SQVTM and CDR2 is ANQGSEA.

This clone came up once. V gene TRBV15 combines with J gene TRBJ2-5; the D gene is possibly TRBD1 (6 bases). V lost 3 bases and J lost 1, with 6 bases in between. Germline V gene data show CDR1 as LNHNV and CDR2 as YYDKDF (reference sequence). CDR3 size: 13 residues. The CDR3 DNA sequence: TGTGCCACCAGCAGGGGGGCCCAAGAGACCCAGTACTTC. This translates into CATSRGAQETQYF.

V gene TRBV2 combines with J gene TRBJ2-7; TRBD1 might be the D (6 bases). Trimming took off 7 bases at V and 0 bases at J, with 10 bases between the two ends. CDR3 length: 13 amino acids. CDR1 is SNHLY and CDR2 is FYNNEI in the germline V gene. The DNA for the CDR3 is TGTGCCAGCAATAGACAGGCCTCCTACGAGCAGTACTTC. This translates into CASNRQASYEQYF.

The chain carries TRBV19 and TRBJ2-7; a weak D match, TRBD2 (5 bases). V lost 3 bases to trimming and J lost 3 bases, with 18 bases between them. The length of the CDR3 is 16 residues. Germline loops: CDR1 LNHDA, CDR2 SQIVND (reference sequence). CDR3 sequence: CASSISPGFPLYEQYF. CDR3 in DNA: TGTGCCAGTAGTATCTCCCCGGGATTTCCCCTCTACGAGCAGTACTTC. Variable domain in full (rest from reference TRBV19 and TRBJ2-7): DGGITQSPKYLFRKEGQNVTLSCEQNLNHDAMYWYRQDPGQGLRLIYYSQIVNDFQKGDIAEGYSVSREKKESFPLTVTSAQKNPTAFYLCASSISPGFPLYEQYFGPGTRLTVT.